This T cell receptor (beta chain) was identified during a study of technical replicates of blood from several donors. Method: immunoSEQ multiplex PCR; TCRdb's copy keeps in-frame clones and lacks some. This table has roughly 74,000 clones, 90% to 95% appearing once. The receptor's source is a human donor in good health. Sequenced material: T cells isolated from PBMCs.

The CDR3 DNA follows: TGTGCCAGCAGCTGGACAAGCATCATGAACACTGAAGCTTTCTTT. This encodes CASSWTSIMNTEAFF. The genes are TRBV28 and TRBJ1-1, with a tentative D call TRBD1 (5 bases). Germline V CDR1 and CDR2: MDHEN, SYDVKM. This CDR3 region has 15 residues. Trimming removed 6 bases at V and 0 bases at J, with 14 bases between. Complete variable domain (other parts from reference TRBV28 and TRBJ1-1): DVKVTQSSRYLVKRTGEKVFLECVQDMDHENMFWYRQDPGLGLRLIYFSYDVKMKEKGDIPEGYSVSREKKERFSLILESASTNQTSMYLCASSWTSIMNTEAFFGQGTRLTVV.